This TCR beta chain emerged from a study of cytomegalovirus exposure and HLA in healthy donors. Study-level results: V- and J-gene trimming in TCR beta was tied to a missense DCLRE1C variant by an analysis performed later. Using a false discovery rate of 0.05, a later analysis showed that 16,951 TCR beta sequences were associated with HLA alleles. Some V segments, including TRBV6-2 and TRBV6-3, were excluded as indistinguishable.

A note on this clone: Its antigen is undetermined.

The V gene's germline CDR1 is SNHLY and CDR2 FYNNEI. There are 15 residues in the CDR3. V gave up 6 bases and J gave up 6 bases; unmatched junction bases: 7. The PCR employed 60 Vbeta primers together with 13 Jbeta primers. The assay was immunoSEQ multiplex PCR, and TCRdb's table has in-frame clones only and misses some. Here the sample spans roughly 290,000 clones, roughly 89% being singletons. Sequencing used PBMCs. The clonotype was recovered from a woman between 18 and 29 years old in good health and CMV-seronegative. The V and J genes are TRBV2 and TRBJ2-1; the match to TRBD2 covers 11 bases. CDR3 nucleotide sequence: TGTGCCAGCAGAGTGGGACTAGCGGTGATCAATGAGCAGTTCTTC. It translates to CASRVGLAVINEQFF.